The next 29 T cell receptor beta chains were all read from a single sample in a study of identical twins. TCRdb re-called the 5' RACE reads through MiXCR, storing one row per CDR3 protein. The data show around 370,000 distinct CDR3 sequences, approximately 10% seen once. The sample taken for sequencing was naive T cells sorted from blood. These receptors came from a woman between 50 and 59 years old in good health.

V usage is TRBV6-1 and J usage is TRBJ1-2; D gene uncertain. This CDR3 has 13 residues. Trimming took off 6 bases at V and 4 bases at J, with 12 bases between the two ends. The germline V gene has CDR1 MNHNS and CDR2 SASEGT. CDR3 amino acids: CASSLGAVYGYTF. CDR3 nucleotides: TGTGCCAGCAGCCTCGGCGCTGTCTATGGCTACACCTTC.

Written as DNA, the CDR3 is TGTGCCAGCAGTGACTTAAGGACAGGAGATAATTCACCCCTCCACTTT. Translating it yields CASSDLRTGDNSPLHF. This chain uses TRBV12-3 or TRBV12-4 with TRBJ1-6; TRBD1 aligns across 7 bases. This CDR3 is 16 amino acids long. V shed 5 bases and J 5 bases; nucleotides not matched to a gene: 9.

This clonotype was picked up many times. The chain uses TRBV7-9 and TRBJ1-1, with D unclear. V was clipped by 2 bases and J by 4 bases, with 8 bases between them. Germline lookup yields CDR1 SEHNR and CDR2 FQNEAQ (reference sequence). CDR3 length: 13 residues. The CDR3 region is CASSLPPGTEAFF. The CDR3 bases are TGTGCCAGCAGCTTACCGCCGGGCACTGAAGCTTTCTTT.

This clonotype has just a few counts. An end of the junction differs from the germline gene, which may be a read error. The J gene is TRBJ2-3, the V gene TRBV6-5, with 9 bases matching TRBD2. Germline V gives CDR1 MNHEY, CDR2 SVGAGI. CDR3 length equals 15 residues. The chain's CDR3 is CASSQSGTSKDTQYF. CDR3 nucleotide sequence: TGTGCCAGCAGTCAGTCCGGGACTAGCAAAGATACGCAGTATTTT.

This clonotype has a handful of counts. The rearrangement uses TRBV28 and TRBJ2-1; TRBD1 aligns across 7 bases. Germline-derived CDR1 and CDR2 are MDHEN and SYDVKM. This CDR3 comprises 13 residues. V gave up 7 bases and J gave up 4 bases; unmatched junction bases: 4. CDR3 nucleotide sequence: TGTGCCAGCACGACAGGGTTATACAATGAGCAGTTCTTC. This encodes CASTTGLYNEQFF.

The chain has TRBV25-1 and TRBJ2-6; 8 bases map to TRBD1. V lost 6 bases and J lost 3; bases outside the gene matches: 7. The CDR3 is 16 amino acids. CDR1 and CDR2 from the germline V gene are MGHDK and SYGVNS. The CDR3 protein is CASRETGASGANVLTF. CDR3 nucleotide sequence: TGTGCCAGCAGAGAGACAGGGGCGAGTGGGGCCAACGTCCTGACTTTC.

This clonotype was found once. The rearrangement links TRBV30 to TRBJ1-3, with unresolved D. The CDR3 runs 15 residues. Trimming stripped 8 bases from V and 9 bases from J, with 26 bases between. The germline V gene encodes CDR1 GTSNPN and CDR2 SVGIG (reference sequence). DNA for the CDR3: TGTGCCAGCCTCCACCCCGGAGAACCCGGGGTCACCATATATTTT. This sequence encodes CASLHPGEPGVTIYF. The full variable domain, its missing parts supplied by reference TRBV30 and TRBJ1-3, is SQTIHQWPATLVQPVGSPLSLECTVEGTSNPNLYWYRQAAGRGLQLLFYSVGIGQISSEVPQNLSASRPQDRQFILSSKKLLLSDSGFYLCASLHPGEPGVTIYFGEGSWLTVV.

The chain links TRBV10-2 to TRBJ2-1; D might be TRBD2 (6 bases). The germline CDR1 and CDR2 sequences are WSHSY and SAAADI. V was clipped by 6 bases and J by 3 bases, with 9 bases between them. The CDR3 covers 13 residues. The CDR3 nucleotides are TGCGCCAGCAGCGGAGGGGACTACAATGAGCAGTTCTTC. Its protein product is CASSGGDYNEQFF.

This clonotype was picked up a small number of times. CDR3 DNA: TGTGCCAGCAGTGAAAAATGGTTAGGGGGAAAGGTCTACAATGAGCAGTTCTTC. This translates into CASSEKWLGGKVYNEQFF. This chain connects TRBV6-1 to TRBJ2-1; tentatively, D is TRBD1 (6 bases). V was clipped by 2 bases and J by 3 bases, with 20 bases between them. This CDR3 is 18 amino acids long. CDR1 is MNHNS, CDR2 SASEGT, per germline.

This clonotype was observed at least ten times. The chain links TRBV6-2 or TRBV6-3 to TRBJ2-7, with D tentatively TRBD2 (5 bases). In germline, CDR1 is MNHEY, CDR2 SVGEGT. The V end was cut by 11 bases, the J end by 3 bases, with 11 bases between. The CDR3 runs 11 residues. DNA for the CDR3: TGTGCCGCCTCCGAGGGCTACGAGCAGTACTTC. Translating it yields CAASEGYEQYF.

In this sample, this clonotype turned up many times. The V call is TRBV9, the J call TRBJ2-3; 9 bases line up with TRBD2. The ends lost 2 bases at V and 3 bases at J; junction bases unmatched: 7. The CDR3 is made up of 16 amino acids. The V gene's germline CDR1 is SGDLS and CDR2 YYNGEE. DNA for the CDR3: TGTGCCAGCAGCGTCTCCGCGGGAGGGCTGACAGATACGCAGTATTTT. Encoded protein: CASSVSAGGLTDTQYF.

This clonotype was recorded a few times. The rearrangement links TRBV6-5 to TRBJ1-1; perhaps TRBD1 as D (5 bases). Germline CDR1 is MNHEY and CDR2 is SVGAGI. V shed 5 bases and J shed 2 bases, with 18 bases lying between them. This CDR3 comprises 16 residues. CDR3 DNA: TGTGCCAGCAGTGGCCCAACGGACACACTAAACACTGAAGCTTTCTTT. Amino acids: CASSGPTDTLNTEAFF.

This clonotype was observed a handful of times. The gene calls are TRBV27 and TRBJ2-1; 10 bases align to TRBD2. This CDR3 region has 15 residues. The germline gives CDR1 MNHEY, CDR2 SMNVEV (reference sequence). J lost 10 bases, V lost 6 bases, and 12 bases had no gene match. As DNA, the CDR3 is TGTGCCAGCAGCCCCGGGACTAGCGCCCCTCAAGAGCAGTTCTTC. Protein sequence: CASSPGTSAPQEQFF.

This clonotype was observed many times. The gene calls are TRBV20-1 and TRBJ2-1; D gene ambiguous. CDR1 and CDR2 from the germline V gene are DFQATT and SNEGSKA (reference sequence). Trimming shortened V by 6 bases and J by 7 bases, and 16 bases separated the two germline ends. This CDR3 has 13 residues. The CDR3 sequence: CSAEVGIRNEQFF. The CDR3, as DNA: TGCAGTGCCGAAGTCGGAATTAGGAATGAGCAGTTCTTC.

This clonotype was picked up a small number of times. V is TRBV11-2 and J is TRBJ1-1; D gene ambiguous. In germline, CDR1 is SGHAT, CDR2 FQNNGV. V was pared by 4 bases and J by 8 bases, with 23 bases between. The CDR3 extends over 16 amino acids. This CDR3 reads CASSSPRGKAGAEAFF. CDR3 in DNA: TGTGCCAGCAGCTCCCCGCGAGGGAAGGCGGGCGCCGAAGCTTTCTTT.

The chain joins TRBV21-1 to TRBJ2-6; the table calls TRBD1, which could not be checked here. TRBV21-1 is tagged as a pseudogene. This CDR3 comprises 18 residues. CDR3 loop: CASSPSGRSLSGANVLTF. For the CDR3, the DNA is TGTGCCAGCAGCCCATCCGGGAGATCATTATCTGGGGCCAACGTCCTGACTTTC.

The chain combines TRBV14 with TRBJ2-1, with 7 bases matching TRBD1. The CDR3 contains 18 residues. The ends lost 1 base at V and 5 bases at J; junction bases unmatched: 14. Per germline, CDR1 SGHDN and CDR2 FVKESK. CDR3 coding DNA: TGTGCCAGCAGCCAAGGCCGTCGACAGGGCTATTGGGACAATGAGCAGTTCTTC. Translated: CASSQGRRQGYWDNEQFF.

This clonotype was recorded a few times. The chain uses TRBV20-1 and TRBJ2-1, with 8 bases aligning to TRBD2. Germline CDR1 and CDR2: DFQATT and SNEGSKA (reference sequence). The CDR3 extends over 15 amino acids. V gave up 3 bases and J gave up 2 bases; unmatched junction bases: 6. CDR3 residues: CSARASGGTYNEQFF. The CDR3 DNA reads TGCAGTGCTAGGGCCAGCGGGGGCACCTACAATGAGCAGTTCTTC.

This clonotype was seen at least ten times. The rearrangement joins TRBV3-1 to TRBJ2-1; perhaps TRBD2 as D (6 bases). Trimming left V 2 bases short and J 8 bases short, with 16 bases between. Germline loops: CDR1 LGHDT, CDR2 YNNKEL (reference sequence). The CDR3 consists of 15 residues. DNA for the CDR3: TGTGCCAGCAGCCAAAGTGTCGGGAGAGTGGATGAGCAGTTCTTC. It is translated as CASSQSVGRVDEQFF.

In this sample, this clonotype turned up many times. The V gene is TRBV5-1, the J gene TRBJ2-5; unclear D gene. The CDR3 is 11 residues long. Trimming shortened V by 5 bases and J by 4 bases, and 6 bases separated the two germline ends. Germline assignment: CDR1 SGHRS and CDR2 YFSETQ. CDR3 DNA: TGCGCCAGCAGTGGCCCAGAGACCCAGTACTTC. This gives the protein CASSGPETQYF.

The gene calls are TRBV9 and TRBJ2-5; 7 nucleotides agree with TRBD2. Germline CDR1 reads SGDLS; CDR2 reads YYNGEE. CDR3 length equals 15 residues. V shed 0 bases and J 4 bases; nucleotides not matched to a gene: 6. CDR3 sequence reads: CASSVVGGEGETQYF. The DNA for the CDR3 is TGTGCCAGCAGCGTAGTGGGGGGGGAAGGAGAGACCCAGTACTTC.

This clonotype was counted many times. The chain joins TRBV12-3 or TRBV12-4 to TRBJ1-5, with 8 bases that match TRBD1. This CDR3 has 15 residues. V dropped 4 bases and J dropped 5; count of bases not matched to a gene: 7. The CDR3 region is CASSSDRALDQPQHF. The CDR3 DNA sequence: TGTGCCAGCAGTTCGGACAGGGCCCTGGATCAGCCCCAGCATTTT.

The V gene is TRBV7-6, the J gene TRBJ1-1; D is undetermined. This CDR3 region has 13 residues. From germline, CDR1 is SGHVS and CDR2 FNYEAQ. V was shortened by 3 bases and J by 7 bases, with 12 bases between the two germline ends. This CDR3 is CASSLSPTNEAFF. CDR3 bases: TGTGCCAGCAGCTTGAGTCCTACTAATGAAGCTTTCTTT.

This clonotype was detected a few times. The gene calls are TRBV4-1 and TRBJ2-3, with D perhaps TRBD1 or TRBD2 (5 bases each). With 1 base removed from V and 3 bases from J, the gap between germline ends came to 11 bases. Germline V gives CDR1 MGHRA, CDR2 YSYEKL. The CDR3 consists of 15 residues. The CDR3 sequence is CASSQGRGATDTQYF. In nucleotides, the CDR3 is TGCGCCAGCAGCCAAGGAAGAGGGGCGACAGATACGCAGTATTTT.

This CDR3 reads CAISSPTSGETDTQYF. The DNA of the CDR3 is TGTGCCATCAGTTCCCCGACTAGCGGGGAAACAGATACGCAGTATTTT. This chain connects TRBV10-3 to TRBJ2-3; 11 bases line up with TRBD2. There are 16 residues in the CDR3. The ends lost 5 bases at V and 3 bases at J; junction bases unmatched: 7. CDR1 and CDR2 from the germline V gene are ENHRY and SYGVKD.

This clonotype was detected only a few times. The chain recombines TRBV6-5 with TRBJ2-2; tentatively, D is TRBD1 or TRBD2 (5 bases each). The CDR3 totals 15 residues. Germline CDR1 is MNHEY and CDR2 is SVGAGI. The V end lost 6 bases, the J end lost 3 bases, and 14 bases lay between the germline ends. The CDR3 loop reads CASSPLGAYTGELFF. The CDR3 DNA reads as TGTGCCAGCAGCCCCCTCGGGGCTTACACCGGGGAGCTGTTTTTT.

This clonotype was seen more than once but under ten times. The chain is built from TRBV28 and TRBJ2-5; 11 nucleotides agree with TRBD1. Germline V CDR1 and CDR2: MDHEN, SYDVKM. V was clipped by 6 bases and J by 7 bases; unmatched bases: 10. The CDR3 extends over 15 amino acids. CDR3 in DNA: TGTGCCAGCAGCCCGGACAGGGGGCGATTCACGACCCAGTACTTC. It translates to CASSPDRGRFTTQYF.

This clonotype came up a few times. The chain uses TRBV4-1 and TRBJ1-4; D gene uncertain. CDR3 length equals 16 residues. V was shortened by 3 bases and J by 8 bases, with 19 bases between the two germline ends. Germline loops: CDR1 MGHRA, CDR2 YSYEKL. The CDR3 sequence: CASSQVTLGGREKLFF. CDR3 nucleotide sequence: TGCGCCAGCAGCCAGGTTACGTTGGGTGGGAGAGAAAAACTGTTTTTT.

This clonotype has a handful of counts. Sequence at one end of the junction differs from germline and may be a read error. This rearrangement joins TRBV6-5 to TRBJ2-5; a possible D gene is TRBD2 (6 bases). The CDR3 totals 11 residues. Per the germline V gene, CDR1 is MNHEY and CDR2 is SVGAGI. The CDR3 DNA follows: TGTGCCAGCAGTAATGGCCCGGGACTCAGGTTC. This encodes CASSNGPGLRF.